These 23 T cell receptor beta chains were all obtained from the same sample, sequenced in a study of blood T cell repertoires in COVID-19. The method was immunoSEQ multiplex PCR; TCRdb's version includes in-frame clones alone and lacks a portion of them. The sample holds roughly 250,000 clones, 81% seen once. The sample comprised peripheral blood. All receptors come from a woman aged 60 to 75 with active or convalescent COVID-19.

The V call is TRBV5-1, the J call TRBJ1-2, with 9 bases identical to TRBD1. Looked up from germline, CDR1 is SGHRS and CDR2 is YFSETQ. This CDR3 comprises 17 residues. Trimming removed 1 base from V and 3 bases from J; junction bases left unmatched: 10. The CDR3 protein is CASSLPPPGQGDYGYTF. In DNA form, the CDR3 reads TGCGCCAGCAGCTTGCCTCCCCCGGGACAGGGTGACTATGGCTACACCTTC. The variable domain in full, with the rest retrieved from reference TRBV5-1 and TRBJ1-2, is KAGVTQTPRYLIKTRGQQVTLSCSPISGHRSVSWYQQTPGQGLQFLFEYFSETQRNKGNFPGRFSGRQFSNSRSEMNVSTLELGDSALYLCASSLPPPGQGDYGYTFGSGTRLTVV.

The chain combines TRBV11-2 with TRBJ1-2; no firm D call. Germline V gene lookup returns CDR1 SGHAT and CDR2 FQNNGV. The CDR3 sequence is 18 residues long. V was trimmed by 6 bases and J by 2 bases, leaving 25 bases between them. The CDR3, as DNA: TGTGCCAGCAGTTTTACCCACGCTCCTTCGGGCGGGAACTATGGCTACACCTTC. Amino acid sequence: CASSFTHAPSGGNYGYTF.

This clone appeared a single time. This rearrangement joins TRBV29-1 to TRBJ1-3; D is uncertain. The CDR3 spans 17 residues. The germline V gene has CDR1 SQVTM and CDR2 ANQGSEA. The ends were cut back, 4 bases at V and 2 bases at J, with 21 bases in the middle. Here the CDR3 reads CSVGWFQVGVTGNTIYF. CDR3 sequence (DNA): TGCAGCGTTGGTTGGTTCCAGGTCGGGGTCACTGGAAACACCATATATTTT.

By share of the sample, this clone is medium-sized. This chain links TRBV19 with TRBJ1-5; TRBD1 might be the D (5 bases). Per the germline V gene, CDR1 is LNHDA and CDR2 is SQIVND (reference sequence). There are 15 residues in the CDR3. Trimming pared 2 bases from V and 3 bases from J, leaving 11 bases between. CDR3 protein: CASSIQQGNNQPQHF. The DNA of the CDR3 is TGTGCCAGTAGTATACAGCAGGGCAACAATCAGCCCCAGCATTTT. Full variable domain (rest looked up from reference TRBV19 and TRBJ1-5): DGGITQSPKYLFRKEGQNVTLSCEQNLNHDAMYWYRQDPGQGLRLIYYSQIVNDFQKGDIAEGYSVSREKKESFPLTVTSAQKNPTAFYLCASSIQQGNNQPQHFGDGTRLSIL.

This clone was observed a few times. V usage is TRBV3-1 (or the pseudogene TRBV3-2) and J usage is TRBJ2-3; possible D gene TRBD1, 6 bases. Between the trimmed V and J ends, which lost 2 bases and 4 bases, there was a span of 19 bases. This CDR3 spans 17 amino acids. Germline CDR1 is LGHDT and CDR2 is YNNKEL (reference sequence). Written as DNA, the CDR3 is TGTGCCAGCAGCCAAAATCTCTTGGGGGCTCCACCAGATACGCAGTATTTT. Translating gives CASSQNLLGAPPDTQYF.

Of note for this clone: One junction end disagrees with the germline gene, perhaps due to a read error. The chain recombines TRBV7-7 with TRBJ2-5; TRBD1 aligns across 8 bases. CDR3 length equals 14 residues. Germline V gene lookup returns CDR1 SSHAT and CDR2 FNYEAQ (reference sequence). CDR3 protein: CASSEGQDGWTQYF. The CDR3 coding sequence is TGTGCTAGCAGCGAGGGACAGGACGGGTGGACCCAGTACTTC.

This clone showed up just a few times. J is TRBJ2-2 and V is TRBV3-1 (or the pseudogene TRBV3-2); no firm D call. V dropped 6 bases and J dropped 1 base, with 9 bases sitting between them. The CDR3 has 14 amino acids. Germline V gene sequence: CDR1 LGHDT, CDR2 YNNKEL (reference sequence). The CDR3 nucleotides read TGTGCCAGCAGAAAGACTTTGAACACCGGGGAGCTGTTTTTT. Translated: CASRKTLNTGELFF.

This sequence joins TRBV5-4 and TRBJ2-7, with TRBD1 as a possible D gene (5 bases). V dropped 1 base and J dropped 0 bases, with 8 bases sitting between them. The length of the CDR3 is 14 residues. The germline gives CDR1 SGHNT, CDR2 YYREEE (reference sequence). In nucleotides, the CDR3 is TGTGCCAGCAGCTTGACAGGTAACTCCTACGAGCAGTACTTC. This gives the protein CASSLTGNSYEQYF.

The gene calls are TRBV11-2 and TRBJ1-2, with a tentative D call TRBD1 (6 bases). This CDR3 is built from 14 residues. CDR1 SGHAT and CDR2 FQNNGV come from the germline V gene. Trimming shortened V by 4 bases and J by 7 bases, and 16 bases separated the two germline ends. CDR3 sequence reads: CASSSARGGVGYTF. DNA of the CDR3: TGTGCCAGCAGCTCAGCACGAGGGGGGGTTGGCTACACCTTC. Complete variable domain (other parts from reference TRBV11-2 and TRBJ1-2): EAGVAQSPRYKIIEKRQSVAFWCNPISGHATLYWYQQILGQGPKLLIQFQNNGVVDDSQLPKDRFSAERLKGVDSTLKIQPAKLEDSAVYLCASSSARGGVGYTFGSGTRLTVV.

V and J are TRBV5-4 and TRBJ2-3, with 13 bases aligning to TRBD2. CDR3 length equals 16 residues. Germline lookup yields CDR1 SGHNT and CDR2 YYREEE (reference sequence). The trim removed 3 bases at V and 1 base at J, leaving 2 bases unmatched. CDR3 sequence reads: CASSSGLAGGTDTQYF. The CDR3 nucleotides read TGTGCCAGCAGCTCAGGACTAGCGGGGGGCACAGATACGCAGTATTTT. Complete variable domain (other parts from reference TRBV5-4 and TRBJ2-3): ETGVTQSPTHLIKTRGQQVTLRCSSQSGHNTVSWYQQALGQGPQFIFQYYREEENGRGNFPPRFSGLQFPNYSSELNVNALELDDSALYLCASSSGLAGGTDTQYFGPGTRLTVL.

A note on this clone: Within the sample, other DNA sequences also encode this same CDR3. The chain couples TRBV19 to TRBJ2-7, with 7 bases lining up with TRBD2. Trimming took 4 bases from V and 3 from J; bases not matched to a gene: 0. Germline V CDR1 and CDR2: LNHDA, SQIVND (reference sequence). The length of the CDR3 is 12 residues. The CDR3 DNA sequence: TGTGCCAGTAGTACGGGGGGCTACGAGCAGTACTTC. This gives the protein CASSTGGYEQYF.

The gene calls are TRBV9 and TRBJ1-3; D not certain. The V end lost 0 bases, the J end lost 2 bases, and 3 bases lay between the germline ends. Germline CDR1 and CDR2: SGDLS and YYNGEE. The CDR3 consists of 13 residues. The CDR3 DNA follows: TGTGCCAGCAGCGTAGGGCCTGGAAACACCATATATTTT. As protein: CASSVGPGNTIYF.

This clone was seen a few times. This chain uses TRBV6-5 with TRBJ1-4, with 7 nucleotides matching TRBD1. The CDR3 contains 14 residues. V trimming: 8 bases; J trimming: 8 bases; junction bases outside the gene matches: 11. Germline lookup yields CDR1 MNHEY and CDR2 SVGAGI. The CDR3 coding sequence is TGTGCCAGCGCCACGACAGGGCGTCTCGAAAAACTGTTTTTT. It specifies CASATTGRLEKLFF.

The J gene is TRBJ1-1, the V gene TRBV5-1; 10 bases map to TRBD1. The CDR3 runs to 17 residues. The junction had 16 bases not matched to a gene; V was cut back by 6 bases and J by 5 bases. Looked up from germline, CDR1 is SGHRS and CDR2 is YFSETQ. The CDR3 DNA sequence: TGCGCCAGCACCATAGATGGGTTAGGACAGGGGGGTACTGAAGCTTTCTTT. Its translation: CASTIDGLGQGGTEAFF.

The chain joins TRBV25-1 to TRBJ2-1, with 14 nucleotides matching TRBD2. CDR1 is MGHDK, CDR2 SYGVNS, per germline. V was pared by 3 bases and J by 6 bases, with 4 bases of the junction left unmatched. The CDR3 has 16 amino acids. The CDR3 DNA reads TGTGCCAGCAGTGACGACGGGACTAGCGGGGGCAATGAGCAGTTCTTC. Translation: CASSDDGTSGGNEQFF.

This clone has just one count. This CDR3 is CASSLQGGGSYNEQFF. The CDR3 DNA reads TGTGCCAGCAGCTTACAGGGCGGGGGCTCCTACAATGAGCAGTTCTTC. The genes are TRBV7-2 and TRBJ2-1, with 7 bases identical to TRBD2. The V and J ends lost 2 bases and 0 bases, in that order; junction bases with no gene match: 4. Germline V gene lookup returns CDR1 SGHTA and CDR2 FQGNSA. The CDR3 covers 16 residues.

This chain's CDR3 is CASSEWRSSGGQPQHF. The CDR3 DNA sequence: TGTGCCAGCAGTGAATGGCGTTCCTCGGGTGGTCAGCCCCAGCATTTT. The chain carries TRBV2 and TRBJ1-5, with unresolved D. CDR1 SNHLY and CDR2 FYNNEI come from the germline V gene. CDR3 length equals 16 residues. Trimming removed 2 bases from V and 6 bases from J, with 17 bases in between.

Here the CDR3 DNA reads TGCAGTGCTAGTGGGGGGGGTAAGACCTACGAGCAGTACTTC. Translating gives CSASGGGKTYEQYF. The chain couples TRBV20-1 to TRBJ2-7, with TRBD2 matching over 7 bases. Trimming cost V 3 bases and J 2 bases; bases outside gene matches: 7. The CDR3 has 14 residues. Per germline, CDR1 DFQATT and CDR2 SNEGSKA (reference sequence).

This chain links TRBV20-1 with TRBJ1-4; the D gene is possibly TRBD1 (6 bases). Per germline, CDR1 DFQATT and CDR2 SNEGSKA (reference sequence). V was trimmed by 3 bases and J by 5 bases, leaving 16 bases between them. The CDR3 spans 15 residues. The CDR3 nucleotides are TGCAGTGCTAGTGGGGCCAGGGGAGGGAATGAAAAACTGTTTTTT. This gives the protein CSASGARGGNEKLFF.

The chain joins TRBV5-1 to TRBJ2-1; TRBD1 is a possible D gene (5 bases). The CDR3 runs 15 residues. Germline values: CDR1 SGHRS, CDR2 YFSETQ. The V and J ends lost 3 bases and 0 bases respectively, with 10 bases between them. CDR3 nucleotide sequence: TGCGCCAGCAGCTCAGACAGTAGCTCCTACAATGAGCAGTTCTTC. This sequence encodes CASSSDSSSYNEQFF.

The chain couples TRBV27 to TRBJ1-4; D might be TRBD1 (6 bases). The CDR3 is 14 amino acids. V shed 6 bases and J shed 6 bases, with 14 bases lying between them. Germline V gene sequence: CDR1 MNHEY, CDR2 SMNVEV (reference sequence). CDR3 nucleotide sequence: TGTGCCAGCAGGCGGGAGGGGGGGGATGAAAAACTGTTTTTT. The encoded protein is CASRREGGDEKLFF.

The chain is built from TRBV13 and TRBJ2-3, with 8 positions matching TRBD1. V lost 4 bases, J lost 0 bases, and 6 bases stayed unmatched. The germline CDR1 and CDR2 sequences are PRHDT and FYEKMQ (reference sequence). This CDR3 contains 16 residues. The CDR3 DNA reads as TGTGCCAGCAGCTCAGGGGACAGGATTAGCACAGATACGCAGTATTTT. This encodes CASSSGDRISTDTQYF.

This clone was picked up many times. The rearrangement joins TRBV5-4 to TRBJ1-1, with 9 bases matching TRBD1. CDR3 size: 15 residues. Germline V gene lookup returns CDR1 SGHNT and CDR2 YYREEE (reference sequence). V shed 2 bases, J shed 4 bases, and the junction held 6 bases outside the gene matches. The CDR3 nucleotides are TGTGCCAGCAGCTTAGGAACAGGGGGCGTCACTGAAGCTTTCTTT. Translating it yields CASSLGTGGVTEAFF.